The 17 T cell receptor beta chains below were found in one sample sequenced in a study of shared clonotypes between healthy human individuals. The repertoire was sequenced with immunoSEQ multiplex PCR; TCRdb's copy has only in-frame clones and lacks some. The table shows roughly 1,600,000 clones, with less than 99% occurring only once. Sequencing input: naive CD4+ T cells sorted from blood. As to subset: CD45RA+ positively selected. Receptors originate from a young man in good health.

The chain carries TRBV2 and TRBJ1-3; D not certain. Germline V gene sequence: CDR1 SNHLY, CDR2 FYNNEI. V was shortened by 6 bases and J by 0 bases, with 12 bases between the two germline ends. This CDR3 contains 15 residues. This chain's CDR3 is CASRSPLSSGNTIYF. CDR3 coding DNA: TGTGCCAGCAGGTCGCCCCTCAGCTCTGGAAACACCATATATTTT. Full variable domain (missing parts from reference TRBV2 and TRBJ1-3): EPEVTQTPSHQVTQMGQEVILRCVPISNHLYFYWYRQILGQKVEFLVSFYNNEISEKSEIFDDQFSVERPDGSNFTLKIRSTKLEDSAMYFCASRSPLSSGNTIYFGEGSWLTVV.

This clone was found once. V is TRBV19 and J is TRBJ2-2, with D possibly TRBD2 on 5 matching bases. V was shortened by 5 bases and J by 3 bases, with 7 bases between the two germline ends. This CDR3 has 13 amino acids. In germline, CDR1 is LNHDA, CDR2 SQIVND (reference sequence). In DNA form, the CDR3 reads TGTGCCAGTAGTTTAGCGCACACCGGGGAGCTGTTTTTT. This gives the protein CASSLAHTGELFF.

This clone has a single count. This sequence joins TRBV2 and TRBJ2-7; perhaps D is TRBD1 or TRBD2 (5 bases each). The CDR3 consists of 14 residues. Germline-derived CDR1 and CDR2 are SNHLY and FYNNEI. Deletions cut 2 bases from V and 8 bases from J, with 16 bases between. DNA for the CDR3: TGTGCCAGCAGTGAAAGTCGGAGTGGGACCAAGCAGTACTTC. Translated: CASSESRSGTKQYF.

The chain links TRBV2 to TRBJ2-1; 8 bases fit TRBD1. The CDR3 runs 16 residues. Germline CDR1 SNHLY, CDR2 FYNNEI. The V gene end was trimmed by 0 bases and the J gene end by 4 bases; junction bases not matched to a gene: 5. In DNA form, the CDR3 reads TGTGCCAGCAGTGAAGCAAGCAGGGGGCTGTACAATGAGCAGTTCTTC. It translates to CASSEASRGLYNEQFF.

The chain recombines TRBV19 with TRBJ2-7; D tentatively fits TRBD1 or TRBD2 (5 bases each). This CDR3 comprises 16 residues. Trimming left V 8 bases short and J 2 bases short, with 22 bases between. The germline gives CDR1 LNHDA, CDR2 SQIVND (reference sequence). The CDR3 DNA is TGTGCCAGTTGGGACCTTATAGGTAAGCCCCCCTACGAGCAGTACTTC. Translating it yields CASWDLIGKPPYEQYF.

V usage is TRBV6-4 and J usage is TRBJ2-2; 12 bases agree with TRBD2. The V gene end was trimmed by 3 bases and the J gene end by 5 bases; junction bases not matched to a gene: 10. This CDR3 spans 18 amino acids. CDR1 is MRHNA and CDR2 is SNTAGT in the germline V gene. The DNA of the CDR3 is TGTGCCAGCAGTGAACTAGCGGGAGGTTCCACCCATACCGGGGAGCTGTTTTTT. This codes for CASSELAGGSTHTGELFF.

The chain couples TRBV28 to TRBJ1-2, with 7 nucleotides matching TRBD1. With 5 bases clipped from V and 2 bases from J, the junction kept 5 bases outside the gene matches. CDR3 length equals 14 residues. Germline assignment: CDR1 MDHEN and CDR2 SYDVKM. CDR3 bases: TGTGCCAGCAGTGCGGCGGACAGGAACTATGGCTACACCTTC. Protein product: CASSAADRNYGYTF.

The V call is TRBV5-1, the J call TRBJ1-3; a possible D gene is TRBD1 (5 bases). Germline V CDR1 and CDR2: SGHRS, YFSETQ. The length of the CDR3 is 16 residues. The V gene lost 0 bases and the J gene lost 4 bases, with 14 bases spanning the gap. CDR3 coding DNA: TGCGCCAGCAGCTTGGGACAGTTTCGGACAGGAAACACCATATATTTT. Protein product: CASSLGQFRTGNTIYF. Supplemented by reference TRBV5-1 and TRBJ1-3, the full variable domain reads KAGVTQTPRYLIKTRGQQVTLSCSPISGHRSVSWYQQTPGQGLQFLFEYFSETQRNKGNFPGRFSGRQFSNSRSEMNVSTLELGDSALYLCASSLGQFRTGNTIYFGEGSWLTVV.

The chain uses TRBV2 and TRBJ2-3, with 8 bases aligning to TRBD2. Germline values: CDR1 SNHLY, CDR2 FYNNEI. This CDR3 spans 16 amino acids. The junction had 9 bases not matched to a gene; V was cut back by 5 bases and J by 2 bases. CDR3 sequence (DNA): TGTGCCAGCAGTCCGCAAAGCGGGAGACCCACAGATACGCAGTATTTT. Translated: CASSPQSGRPTDTQYF.

The chain recombines TRBV19 with TRBJ1-5; no reliable D call. Trimming pared 3 bases from V and 2 bases from J, leaving 8 bases between. From germline, CDR1 is LNHDA and CDR2 SQIVND (reference sequence). The CDR3 length is 14 residues. This CDR3 reads CASSILQGNQPQHF. The CDR3, as DNA: TGTGCCAGTAGTATCCTCCAGGGCAATCAGCCCCAGCATTTT.

The CDR3 DNA follows: TGTGCCAGCAGCTCCCCCGGGAACCGGGCCACAGATACGCAGTATTTT. This sequence encodes CASSSPGNRATDTQYF. The J gene is TRBJ2-3, the V gene TRBV9; perhaps TRBD2 as D (5 bases). The CDR3 length is 16 residues. Germline assignment: CDR1 SGDLS and CDR2 YYNGEE. Trimming left V 4 bases short and J 2 bases short, with 17 bases between.

The V call is TRBV10-3, the J call TRBJ2-1; perhaps TRBD1 as D (6 bases). Trimming took off 11 bases at V and 7 bases at J, with 21 bases between the two ends. Germline V lookup: CDR1 ENHRY, CDR2 SYGVKD. The CDR3 length is 14 residues. The chain's CDR3 is CASGRAGEMNEQFF. DNA of the CDR3: TGTGCCTCAGGTAGGGCAGGGGAGATGAATGAGCAGTTCTTC.

The chain joins TRBV7-7 to TRBJ2-1; TRBD2 matches 10 bases. V shed 5 bases, J shed 5 bases, and the junction held 6 bases outside the gene matches. The CDR3 loop spans 15 amino acids. Germline lookup yields CDR1 SSHAT and CDR2 FNYEAQ (reference sequence). The chain's CDR3 is CASSPGLAENNEQFF. The CDR3 DNA sequence: TGTGCCAGCAGCCCAGGACTAGCGGAGAACAATGAGCAGTTCTTC.

The J gene is TRBJ2-1, the V gene TRBV6-5; 10 nucleotides line up with TRBD1. The J segment lost 12 bases and the V segment lost 2 bases, leaving 7 bases of the junction unmatched. In germline, CDR1 is MNHEY, CDR2 SVGAGI. This CDR3 is built from 14 residues. CDR3 amino acids: CASSYPGQGRLQFF. The CDR3 nucleotides are TGTGCCAGCAGTTACCCGGGACAGGGGCGTTTGCAGTTCTTC.

V is TRBV25-1 and J is TRBJ2-7, with 8 bases aligning to TRBD2. V dropped 2 bases and J dropped 4; count of bases not matched to a gene: 4. This CDR3 spans 14 amino acids. The germline CDR1 and CDR2 sequences are MGHDK and SYGVNS. The CDR3 loop is CASSEHSGIYEQYF. In nucleotides, the CDR3 is TGTGCCAGCAGTGAACATAGCGGGATTTACGAGCAGTACTTC.

J is TRBJ2-1 and V is TRBV7-2; possibly TRBD2 for D (6 bases). The length of the CDR3 is 14 residues. Trimming took 2 bases from V and 7 from J, leaving 12 bases between them. Per germline, CDR1 SGHTA and CDR2 FQGNSA. The CDR3, as DNA: TGTGCCAGCAGCTTAACGACTAGTCGGAATGAGCAGTTCTTC. It translates to CASSLTTSRNEQFF.

J is TRBJ1-5 and V is TRBV7-9; D is unresolved. The CDR3 runs to 15 residues. Germline V gene lookup returns CDR1 SEHNR and CDR2 FQNEAQ (reference sequence). The V and J ends lost 5 bases and 2 bases respectively, with 13 bases between them. The CDR3 reads CASSAGPTGNQPQHF. The CDR3 DNA is TGTGCCAGCAGCGCAGGACCCACGGGCAATCAGCCCCAGCATTTT.